The clone carrying this TCR beta chain was observed at least ten times. Combining iRepertoire HTBI primers with Arm-PCR of CDR3 regions, the authors built TCR beta libraries. Via MiXCR, TCRdb re-called the multiplex PCR reads, giving one row per CDR3 protein. The table includes a few hundred thousand distinct CDR3 sequences, 18% detected once. Time point specified: newly diagnosed GD, antithyroid drugs for less than 3 months. Researchers made the TCR library from RNA that was extracted from PBMCs. The germline V gene encodes CDR1 KGHSH and CDR2 LQKENI. There are 13 residues in the CDR3. Germline trimming cut 8 bases from V and 4 bases from J; bases unmatched to any gene: 0. The data originate from a study of regulatory T cells in long-lasting Graves disease.

Material: peripheral blood mononuclear cells (PBMCs), obtained at new diagnosis, from a patient treated with antithyroid drugs. This chain links TRBV18 with TRBJ2-1, with 12 bases aligning to TRBD2. The source of this sequence is a female donor with Graves disease. CDR3 protein: CASLAGGYNEQFF. The CDR3 bases are TGTGCCAGCCTAGCGGGAGGGTACAATGAGCAGTTCTTC.